This TCR beta chain was documented in a study of PD-L1 blockade in urothelial cancer. Turning to the study itself: Men with urothelial cancer arising in the bladder made up about nine tenths of the roughly 29 patients. The number of prior chemotherapy regimens per patient was 0 to 3.

The V end was cut by 8 bases, the J end by 6 bases, with 17 bases between. Germline assignment: CDR1 SQVTM and CDR2 ANQGSEA. This CDR3 is 13 amino acids long. Method: immunoSEQ multiplex PCR; TCRdb's copy keeps in-frame clones and lacks some. This table has about 88,000 clones, approximately 91% appearing once. The chain links TRBV29-1 to TRBJ2-1; perhaps TRBD2 as D (7 bases). The receptor's source is a man in his 60s with urothelial cancer. The sequencing here drew on PBMCs, taken around atezolizumab (anti-PD-L1) treatment. The CDR3 nucleotides are TGCAGCATCAACAGGGAGGGTAGCAATGAGCAGTTCTTC. It encodes CSINREGSNEQFF.